This T cell receptor (beta chain) appears in the sequencing data of a study of Ad26.COV2.S vaccination and SARS-CoV-2 variants. Regarding the study as a whole: It was reported that spike-specific CD8+ and CD4+ T cell responses were substantially broad after vaccination.

Using immunoSEQ multiplex PCR, the repertoire was profiled, and TCRdb retains in-frame clones only, with some absent. The data show around 170,000 clones, around 90% seen once. This clone showed up just a few times. Antigen specificity is unknown. Per germline, CDR1 LNHDA and CDR2 SQIVND (reference sequence). The CDR3 is 13 amino acids. V dropped 10 bases and J dropped 3 bases, with 13 bases sitting between them. This specimen was peripheral blood, taken after recovery from COVID-19. The TCR comes from a human donor who had recovered from COVID-19. V usage is TRBV19 and J usage is TRBJ1-5; a weak D match, TRBD1 (6 bases). The CDR3: CATNGQLNQPQHF. CDR3 DNA sequence: TGTGCCACCAACGGACAGCTCAATCAGCCCCAGCATTTT.